This T cell receptor beta chain stems from a study of T cell responses to AZD1222 COVID-19 vaccine. Study conclusions and caveats: Spike regions recognized by vaccine-associated CD4 TCRs spanned the protein, led by 160-218 and 743-854. Clonal diversity may have been underestimated in mostly white British donors.

Using immunoSEQ multiplex PCR, the repertoire was profiled, and TCRdb retains in-frame clones only, with some absent. The sample carries under 150,000 clones, roughly 86% recorded once. Trimming took 2 bases from V and 1 from J, leaving 5 bases between them. The CDR3 has 13 residues. CDR1 is MNHEY, CDR2 SVGAGI, per germline. Both about-4-week and about-12-week second-dose recipients were combined. Details on this clone: Its antigen remains unknown.

The sequencing here drew on peripheral blood, taken 28 days after the second AZD1222 dose. This TCR derives from an adult who received the AZD1222 COVID-19 vaccine. The V and J genes are TRBV6-5 and TRBJ1-1, with unresolved D. CDR3 DNA: TGTGCCAGCAGTTACAACGGGAACACTGAAGCTTTCTTT. Protein product: CASSYNGNTEAFF.